These 27 T cell receptor beta chains were sequenced from one sample in a study of vaccination and CD4 T cells after COVID-19. Described treatment: roughly 10-day PBMC culture with coronavirus spike peptide pools or control peptides (ViraFEST assay). With the Oncomine TCR Beta short-read assay, DNA from cultured CD4+ T cells was sequenced. A single record per CDR3 protein comes from TCRdb applying MiXCR to the PCR reads. The repertoire holds roughly 12,000 distinct CDR3 sequences, with around 40% as singletons. The antigens of these receptors remain unknown. The sequenced sample was cultured CD4+ T cells from blood. The receptors were gathered from a human donor with COVID-19.

This clonotype was picked up a small number of times. V is TRBV11-2 and J is TRBJ2-5; weak D call: TRBD2 (6 bases). CDR3 length: 15 residues. Germline lookup yields CDR1 SGHAT and CDR2 FQNNGV. Between the trimmed V and J ends, which lost 2 bases and 2 bases, there was a span of 12 bases. CDR3 region: CASSLQAGRQETQYF. The CDR3 bases are TGTGCCAGCAGCTTACAGGCGGGGCGGCAAGAGACCCAGTACTTC.

There are a few counts of this clonotype. The chain uses TRBV27 and TRBJ1-6; D remains ambiguous. The V and J ends lost 8 bases and 0 bases respectively, with 20 bases between them. The CDR3 length is 18 residues. Germline V gene sequence: CDR1 MNHEY, CDR2 SMNVEV (reference sequence). CDR3 DNA sequence: TGTGCCAGCTCCCGGGAGAGAAAAGTTAGCTCCTATAATTCACCCCTCCACTTT. Encoded protein: CASSRERKVSSYNSPLHF.

This clonotype has a handful of counts. This chain links TRBV27 with TRBJ2-5; weak D call: TRBD2 (7 bases). The V end lost 7 bases, the J end lost 5 bases, and 20 bases lay between the germline ends. The CDR3 runs 15 residues. CDR1 and CDR2 from the germline V gene are MNHEY and SMNVEV (reference sequence). The DNA of the CDR3 is TGTGCCAGCACGATCCGGGGGGCCTCTGGGGAGACCCAGTACTTC. Protein: CASTIRGASGETQYF.

The chain has TRBV19 and TRBJ1-2; the match to TRBD1 covers 11 bases. This CDR3 comprises 15 residues. Germline V gene data show CDR1 as LNHDA and CDR2 as SQIVND (reference sequence). V gave up 6 bases and J gave up 7 bases; unmatched junction bases: 10. The DNA of the CDR3 is TGTGCCAGTAGCCAAAGAGGACAGGGGGCAGGTGGCTACACCTTC. Protein product: CASSQRGQGAGGYTF.

The genes are TRBV6-5 and TRBJ1-1, with D perhaps matching TRBD1 (6 bases). This CDR3 has 14 amino acids. Trimming shortened V by 4 bases and J by 4 bases, and 13 bases separated the two germline ends. Germline CDR1 and CDR2: MNHEY and SVGAGI. The CDR3 reads CASSLQGFGTEAFF. As DNA, the CDR3 is TGTGCCAGCAGTTTACAGGGATTCGGCACTGAAGCTTTCTTT.

The rearrangement uses TRBV6-1 and TRBJ2-2, with D perhaps being TRBD1 or TRBD2 (6 bases each). CDR1 MNHNS and CDR2 SASEGT come from the germline V gene. Between the trimmed V and J ends, which lost 7 bases and 0 bases, there was a span of 12 bases. The CDR3 consists of 15 residues. The CDR3 DNA reads as TGTGCCAGCAATCCAAGGGGGGCGAACACCGGGGAGCTGTTTTTT. Its protein is CASNPRGANTGELFF.

The genes are TRBV11-3 and TRBJ2-3; tentatively, D is TRBD1 (6 bases). The CDR3 spans 16 residues. Trimming cost V 0 bases and J 5 bases, with 15 bases left between them. Germline V lookup: CDR1 SGHNT, CDR2 YENEEA. CDR3 nucleotides: TGTGCCAGCAGCTTAGAAGGGCAGGGGAGCGGAGATACGCAGTATTTT. This encodes CASSLEGQGSGDTQYF.

In DNA form, the CDR3 reads TGTGCCTGGAGTCGACGTGGGGGAGGTGAAAAACTGTTTTTT. As protein: CAWSRRGGGEKLFF. The chain is built from TRBV30 and TRBJ1-4; TRBD1 is a possible D gene (5 bases). This CDR3 spans 14 amino acids. Germline-derived CDR1 and CDR2 are GTSNPN and SVGIG (reference sequence). The V and J ends lost 2 bases and 7 bases respectively, with 14 bases between them. Based on the CDR3 plus reference TRBV30 and TRBJ1-4, the full variable domain is SQTIHQWPATLVQPVGSPLSLECTVEGTSNPNLYWYRQAAGRGLQLLFYSVGIGQISSEVPQNLSASRPQDRQFILSSKKLLLSDSGFYLCAWSRRGGGEKLFFGSGTQLSVL.

V usage is TRBV7-2 and J usage is TRBJ2-2, with no clear D. This CDR3 has 13 amino acids. The V gene lost 2 bases and the J gene lost 2 bases, with 3 bases spanning the gap. Germline CDR1 SGHTA, CDR2 FQGNSA. CDR3: CASSLYNTGELFF. In nucleotides, the CDR3 is TGTGCCAGCAGCTTATATAACACCGGGGAGCTGTTTTTT.

This clonotype turned up a few times. This chain connects TRBV19 to TRBJ1-3, with D hard to call. The length of the CDR3 is 15 residues. Germline values: CDR1 LNHDA, CDR2 SQIVND (reference sequence). Trimming removed 3 bases from V and 0 bases from J, with 9 bases in between. CDR3 sequence: CASSIGGSSGNTIYF. For the CDR3, the DNA is TGTGCCAGTAGTATCGGTGGCAGCTCTGGAAACACCATATATTTT.

A few counts support this clonotype. V and J are TRBV11-2 and TRBJ1-5; no definite D call. Germline values: CDR1 SGHAT, CDR2 FQNNGV. The CDR3 covers 13 residues. The ends were cut back, 1 base at V and 5 bases at J, with 6 bases in the middle. The DNA of the CDR3 is TGTGCCAGCAGCTTAGGAAGGGATCAGCCCCAGCATTTT. It yields the protein CASSLGRDQPQHF.

This clonotype was seen a handful of times. The chain combines TRBV28 with TRBJ2-7; 9 bases match TRBD1. V trimming: 7 bases; J trimming: 6 bases; junction bases outside the gene matches: 16. The germline CDR1 and CDR2 sequences are MDHEN and SYDVKM. The CDR3 length is 16 residues. The CDR3 DNA reads as TGTGCCAGCATCAGAAGGGGGACAGGGAAATTTAGCGAGCAGTACTTC. Protein sequence: CASIRRGTGKFSEQYF.

This clonotype was recorded a few times. V and J are TRBV20-1 and TRBJ2-3, with D perhaps TRBD2 (5 bases). Trimming removed 4 bases at V and 1 base at J, with 18 bases between. The CDR3 extends over 16 amino acids. Per the germline V gene, CDR1 is DFQATT and CDR2 is SNEGSKA (reference sequence). CDR3 in DNA: TGCAGTGCTACACACCGACCCCCCGGGGGCACAGATACGCAGTATTTT. Its translation is CSATHRPPGGTDTQYF.

The gene calls are TRBV12-3 or TRBV12-4 and TRBJ2-5; D is undetermined. V lost 0 bases to trimming and J lost 3 bases, with 17 bases between them. The CDR3 totals 17 residues. CDR3 sequence: CASSLAPSGPIEETQYF. CDR3 nucleotides: TGTGCCAGCAGTTTAGCGCCCTCCGGGCCAATCGAAGAGACCCAGTACTTC.

The chain couples TRBV28 to TRBJ2-2; unclear D gene. The V end lost 4 bases, the J end lost 4 bases, and 7 bases lay between the germline ends. Germline V lookup: CDR1 MDHEN, CDR2 SYDVKM. The CDR3 is 13 residues long. The CDR3 DNA reads TGTGCCAGCAGTTCTCTATCCACCGGGGAGCTGTTTTTT. This sequence encodes CASSSLSTGELFF. Based on the CDR3 plus reference TRBV28 and TRBJ2-2, the full variable domain is DVKVTQSSRYLVKRTGEKVFLECVQDMDHENMFWYRQDPGLGLRLIYFSYDVKMKEKGDIPEGYSVSREKKERFSLILESASTNQTSMYLCASSSLSTGELFFGEGSRLTVL.

The CDR3 spells CASSQGVTTSTDTQYF. The CDR3 DNA is TGTGCCAGCAGCCAAGGGGTCACCACTAGCACAGATACGCAGTATTTT. This sequence joins TRBV7-9 and TRBJ2-3; tentative D call: TRBD1 (5 bases). Germline assignment: CDR1 SEHNR and CDR2 FQNEAQ (reference sequence). Trimming took off 5 bases at V and 0 bases at J, with 15 bases between the two ends. This CDR3 is 16 amino acids long.

This chain uses TRBV27 with TRBJ1-5; TRBD1 matches at 9 bases. After removal of 7 bases from V and 1 base from J, the junction contained 5 bases not matched to a gene. The CDR3 loop spans 15 amino acids. CDR1 MNHEY and CDR2 SMNVEV come from the germline V gene (reference sequence). This chain's CDR3 is CASKKGQGSNQPQHF. As DNA, the CDR3 is TGTGCCAGCAAGAAGGGACAGGGAAGCAATCAGCCCCAGCATTTT.

This sequence joins TRBV7-2 and TRBJ2-2; TRBD1 matches at 7 bases. Looked up from germline, CDR1 is SGHTA and CDR2 is FQGNSA. J lost 8 bases, V lost 4 bases, and 13 bases had no gene match. The CDR3 has 16 residues. The CDR3: CASSSGQSTWTGELFF. In DNA form, the CDR3 reads TGTGCCAGCAGCTCGGGACAGAGCACTTGGACTGGGGAGCTGTTTTTT. Full variable domain (outside the CDR3, taken from reference TRBV7-2 and TRBJ2-2): GAGVSQSPSNKVTEKGKDVELRCDPISGHTALYWYRQSLGQGLEFLIYFQGNSAPDKSGLPSDRFSAERTGGSVSTLTIQRTQQEDSAVYLCASSSGQSTWTGELFFGEGSRLTVL.

In its sample, this clonotype was seen once. The V gene is TRBV7-2, the J gene TRBJ2-5, with D perhaps matching TRBD1 (5 bases). Trimming shortened V by 3 bases and J by 1 base, and 9 bases separated the two germline ends. Germline V gene data show CDR1 as SGHTA and CDR2 as FQGNSA. There are 14 residues in the CDR3. The CDR3 reads CASSLAGIQETQYF. For the CDR3, the DNA is TGTGCCAGCAGCTTGGCAGGGATCCAAGAGACCCAGTACTTC.

The rearrangement joins TRBV19 to TRBJ1-5; D is unresolved. V gave up 5 bases and J gave up 1 base, with 9 bases separating them. The CDR3 contains 14 residues. Germline V gene sequence: CDR1 LNHDA, CDR2 SQIVND (reference sequence). The CDR3 sequence: CASSSPPSNQPQHF. The CDR3 DNA reads TGTGCCAGTAGTTCCCCCCCAAGCAATCAGCCCCAGCATTTT.

The chain uses TRBV6-1 and TRBJ1-3; unclear D gene. Trimming took 6 bases from V and 2 from J, leaving 11 bases between them. The CDR3 totals 14 residues. The germline V gene encodes CDR1 MNHNS and CDR2 SASEGT. The CDR3 protein is CASRQSTPGNTIYF. The CDR3 nucleotides are TGTGCCAGCAGGCAATCTACGCCTGGAAACACCATATATTTT.

This clonotype has more than one count but fewer than ten. The gene calls are TRBV20-1 and TRBJ1-1, with D unclear. The V end was cut by 2 bases, the J end by 10 bases, with 17 bases between. The CDR3 has 13 amino acids. Looked up from germline, CDR1 is DFQATT and CDR2 is SNEGSKA (reference sequence). The DNA for the CDR3 is TGCAGTGCTAGAAGCGCTTCAGGTCTCGTAGCTTTCTTT. As protein: CSARSASGLVAFF.

The rearrangement links TRBV11-3 to TRBJ2-7, with D hard to call. CDR3 length equals 14 residues. Per the germline V gene, CDR1 is SGHNT and CDR2 is YENEEA. Between the trimmed V and J ends, which lost 5 bases and 4 bases, there was a span of 15 bases. The DNA for the CDR3 is TGTGCCAGCAGCCCCAGCAAGGGCGGATACGAGCAGTACTTC. As protein: CASSPSKGGYEQYF.

This clonotype came up a few times. The chain joins TRBV7-9 to TRBJ1-5; D not certain. Trimming stripped 8 bases from V and 3 bases from J, with 8 bases between. CDR1 is SEHNR and CDR2 is FQNEAQ in the germline V gene (reference sequence). The CDR3 length is 12 residues. CDR3 sequence (DNA): TGTGCCAGCGGGCAGGACAATCAGCCCCAGCATTTT. Encoded protein: CASGQDNQPQHF.

The V gene is TRBV7-2, the J gene TRBJ1-3; no definite D call. CDR3 length: 13 amino acids. V was shortened by 2 bases and J by 4 bases, with 6 bases between the two germline ends. The germline V gene encodes CDR1 SGHTA and CDR2 FQGNSA. The CDR3: CASSLKQGNTIYF. The CDR3, as DNA: TGTGCCAGCAGCTTAAAACAAGGAAACACCATATATTTT.

The gene calls are TRBV7-2 and TRBJ1-2; D is unresolved. CDR1 SGHTA and CDR2 FQGNSA come from the germline V gene. This CDR3 is built from 14 residues. Deletions cut 5 bases from V and 3 bases from J, with 13 bases between. The CDR3 sequence is CASSLGGRDYGYTF. The CDR3, as DNA: TGTGCCAGCAGCCTTGGAGGGAGGGACTATGGCTACACCTTC.

V gene TRBV28 combines with J gene TRBJ2-3; tentatively, D is TRBD1 or TRBD2 (5 bases each). This CDR3 region has 15 residues. Trimming removed 6 bases from V and 1 base from J, with 14 bases in between. CDR1 is MDHEN, CDR2 SYDVKM, per germline. The CDR3: CASSTARGGTDTQYF. CDR3 sequence (DNA): TGTGCCAGCAGCACGGCCCGAGGGGGCACAGATACGCAGTATTTT.